This T cell receptor beta chain was obtained from a study of blood T cell repertoires in COVID-19. The method was immunoSEQ multiplex PCR; TCRdb's version includes in-frame clones alone and lacks a portion of them. The sample lists roughly 280,000 clones, roughly 90% occurring once. The CDR3 is 16 residues long. V was shortened by 0 bases and J by 4 bases, with 16 bases between the two germline ends. Germline V gives CDR1 MNHEY, CDR2 SVGAGI. The clonotype comes from a woman aged 55-69 years who had recovered from COVID-19. The specimen was PBMCs or T cells enriched from blood (not recorded which). The chain recombines TRBV6-5 with TRBJ2-7, with D possibly TRBD2 on 6 matching bases. The CDR3 is CASSYSAGYPLYEQYF. In nucleotides, the CDR3 is TGTGCCAGCAGTTACTCGGCGGGATATCCCCTGTACGAGCAGTACTTC.